Listed below are T cell receptor beta chains from one sample, sequenced in a study of T-cell memory formation after mild COVID-19. TCRdb recomputed calls from the 5' RACE reads with MiXCR, one row per CDR3 protein. The sample lists over 55,000 distinct CDR3 sequences; more than 9% were seen once. Sequenced material: PBMCs or a T cell subset sorted from them (not recorded which). These receptors were collected from a man aged 18 to 29 who had mild COVID-19 (a few samples of this study predate the infection). Cell type and time point are not known. CDR3s include the opening cysteine and the closing phenylalanine or tryptophan. The D gene is left open where the match is weak. Clone size, where shown, is once, few, many, or a class for clones that have expanded.

TRBV5-1	many	TRBJ2-5	NA	TGCGCCAGCAGCTTGGAGGGCCAGCTCGAGACCCAGTACTTC	CASSLEGQLETQYF
TRBV20-1	few	TRBJ1-5	NA	TGCAGTGTAGCCCGACTTTCAAATAGCAATCAGCCCCAGCATTTT	CSVARLSNSNQPQHF
TRBV12-3/TRBV12-4	few	TRBJ2-5	NA	TGTGCCAGCAGCCTCAGTATAGAGACCCAGTACTTC	CASSLSIETQYF
TRBV7-2	few	TRBJ1-5	NA	TGTGCCAGCAGCTACGTCGACGGCAGCAATCAGCCCCAGCATTTT	CASSYVDGSNQPQHF
TRBV6-2/TRBV6-3	NA	TRBJ1-2	TRBD1	TGTGCCAGCAGTCGTCCGGGACAGGGAAACTATGGCTACACCTTC	CASSRPGQGNYGYTF
TRBV20-1	many	TRBJ2-5	NA	TGCAGTGCTAGACGGGAAGGGCTGGGGAAGACCCAGTACTTC	CSARREGLGKTQYF
TRBV7-8	NA	TRBJ1-1	TRBD1	TGTGCCAGCAGCTCAGACAGGGGCACTGAAGCTTTCTTT	CASSSDRGTEAFF
TRBV7-2	few	TRBJ1-2	TRBD1	TGTGCCAGCAGCCCAGGGGGGACATCCAACTATGGCTACACCTTC	CASSPGGTSNYGYTF
TRBV19	few	TRBJ2-1	TRBD2	TGTGCCAGTAAGCGGGCTAGCGGGGGGCCATACAATGAGCAGTTCTTC	CASKRASGGPYNEQFF
TRBV9	many	TRBJ2-1	NA	TGTGCCAGCAGCGTAGACAGAAATGAGCAGTTCTTC	CASSVDRNEQFF
TRBV29-1	many	TRBJ2-1	TRBD2	TGCAGCGTTGAAGATCCCGTTAGCGGGGGGCCCTCCTACAATGAGCAGTTCTTC	CSVEDPVSGGPSYNEQFF
TRBV5-1	many	TRBJ2-5	TRBD2	TGCGCCAGCAGCCAATCTAGACTAGCGGGGTACCAAGAGACCCAGTACTTC	CASSQSRLAGYQETQYF
TRBV11-2	NA	TRBJ1-1	NA	TGTGCCAGCAGCCAGAGGGACGGTGAAGCTTTCTTT	CASSQRDGEAFF
TRBV7-2	NA	TRBJ1-4	TRBD1	TGTGCCAGCAGTCCGGGACAGGGGTTTGAAAAACTGTTTTTT	CASSPGQGFEKLFF
TRBV9	many	TRBJ2-5	NA	TGTGCCAGCAGCGGAGGGACCTTGTACCAAGAGACCCAGTACTTC	CASSGGTLYQETQYF
TRBV9	NA	TRBJ2-3	TRBD2	TGTGCCAGCAGCGCGGGGACTAGCGGGGGGCTTGGCACAGATACGCAGTATTTT	CASSAGTSGGLGTDTQYF
TRBV6-5	many	TRBJ2-2	NA	TGTGCCAGCAGTCTCATCGGACGGAAGCGCACCGGGGAGCTGTTTTTT	CASSLIGRKRTGELFF
TRBV7-3	few	TRBJ1-1	NA	TGTGCCAGCAGCTTAATAATTAACACTGAAGCTTTCTTT	CASSLIINTEAFF
TRBV28	few	TRBJ2-5	NA	TGTGCCAGCAGTTCGCTCATATCTCAGGGACTCCATGCGGAGACCCAGTACTTC	CASSSLISQGLHAETQYF
TRBV7-2	many	TRBJ2-5	NA	TGTGCCAGCAGCGCCCGCGGGTGGGGCCAAGAGACCCAGTACTTC	CASSARGWGQETQYF
TRBV5-1	NA	TRBJ1-1	TRBD1	TGCGCCAGCAGCGCCCGGACAGGGTCTAAGGGCGCTGAAGCTTTCTTT	CASSARTGSKGAEAFF
TRBV20-1	NA	TRBJ1-2	NA	TGCAGTGCTAGAGCCCTGGTGCCGGGGGCTGGCTACACCTTC	CSARALVPGAGYTF
TRBV6-4	NA	TRBJ1-1	TRBD1	TGTGCCAGCAGTGAGAGCACCGGGACAGGGGGCGGGAGAGCTTTCTTT	CASSESTGTGGGRAFF
TRBV18	NA	TRBJ1-1	TRBD1	TGTGCCAGCTCACTAATCCGGGACAGCTACGAAGCTTTCTTT	CASSLIRDSYEAFF
TRBV27	NA	TRBJ1-2	NA	TGCGCCAGCAGTCCCCGACGGGTTCCGGACAGATATGGCTACACCTTC	CASSPRRVPDRYGYTF
TRBV5-1	many	TRBJ2-7	TRBD2	TGCGCCAGCAGCTTGCGGGGAGGGACCGATCGTCTATCCTACGAGCAGTACTTC	CASSLRGGTDRLSYEQYF
TRBV28	NA	TRBJ2-3	TRBD2	TGTGCCAGCACCATCGGGACTATAAGCACAGATACGCAGTATTTT	CASTIGTISTDTQYF
TRBV20-1	many	TRBJ2-7	TRBD2	TGCAGTGCTAGAGTAGCGGGGGCCAGACTAATTAAAAACGAGCAGTACTTC	CSARVAGARLIKNEQYF